This TCR beta chain was identified in a study of cytomegalovirus exposure and HLA in healthy donors. Overall study results and limits: Serostatus for CMV was the only available immune exposure information.

Details on this clone: Antigen: not known.

This CDR3 contains 16 residues. The primer mix had 60 Vbeta and 13 Jbeta primers. TCRdb keeps only in-frame clones here, not all; method: immunoSEQ multiplex PCR. The data show approximately 50,000 clones, 81% seen once. The chain carries TRBV21-1 and TRBJ1-1; the table names TRBD1, a call not compared with the DNA. TRBV21-1 is a listed pseudogene. The source material was PBMCs. This sequence was found in a boy aged 5-17 years in good health and CMV-seropositive. For the CDR3, the DNA is TGTGCCAGTTACCTCCGGGACAACTACCCAAGTCCGGTGGCTTTCTTT. It encodes CASYLRDNYPSPVAFF.